This TCR beta chain came from a study of cytomegalovirus exposure and HLA in healthy donors. General study points: When the data were analyzed later, several of the most significant clusters appeared to be linked to common viral pathogens. Some segments of the V type, notably TRBV6-2 and TRBV6-3, were excluded as indistinguishable. According to the study, 160 or so TCR beta chains were cytomegalovirus-associated. Sequencing probably produced one cluster of sequence variants that were highly shared.

This clone was detected only a few times. Its antigen is unknown. The study ran its PCR with 60 Vbeta and 13 Jbeta primers. Clones were sequenced by immunoSEQ multiplex PCR, and TCRdb holds only the in-frame ones, with some missing. The sample lists 85,000 to 95,000 clones, around 8% seen once, with 2.3% in the top ten. The CDR3 covers 17 residues. Trimming took 0 bases from V and 0 from J; bases not matched to a gene: 1. Per germline, CDR1 LGHNA and CDR2 YNFKEQ. The sample taken for sequencing was PBMCs. The chain combines TRBV4-2 with TRBJ2-3; 12 bases line up with TRBD2. The sequence derives from a man over 45 in good health and CMV-seronegative. CDR3 sequence: CASSQEGTSGSTDTQYF. CDR3 DNA: TGTGCCAGCAGCCAAGAGGGGACTAGCGGGAGCACAGATACGCAGTATTTT.